This TCR beta chain was documented in a study of CXCR3-negative and CXCR3-positive naive CD8 T cells. For this clonotype: What it binds is unknown.

Preparation of TRB cDNA libraries relied on 5' RACE carrying UMI labels. TCRdb re-called the 5' RACE reads, yielding one record per CDR3 amino acid sequence without DNA. This sample's clone table lists over 100,000 distinct CDR3 sequences. Study-level results: Greater hydrophobicity was found in TRB CDR3s of CXCR3-positive naive cells than of CXCR3-negative naive cells.

CDR1 and CDR2 from the germline V gene are KGHSH and LQKENI. The CDR3 has 13 amino acids. The specimen sequenced was naive CXCR3+ CD8+ T cells from blood. Subset described: CD45RO-CCR7+CD27+CD95- naive CD8+ T cells expressing CXCR3 (TNR3+). The clonotype originates from a human donor in good health. Some clones in this sample may be carry-over from other donors' samples. This chain connects TRBV18 to TRBJ1-1. The CDR3 region is CASSPPDNPEAFF.